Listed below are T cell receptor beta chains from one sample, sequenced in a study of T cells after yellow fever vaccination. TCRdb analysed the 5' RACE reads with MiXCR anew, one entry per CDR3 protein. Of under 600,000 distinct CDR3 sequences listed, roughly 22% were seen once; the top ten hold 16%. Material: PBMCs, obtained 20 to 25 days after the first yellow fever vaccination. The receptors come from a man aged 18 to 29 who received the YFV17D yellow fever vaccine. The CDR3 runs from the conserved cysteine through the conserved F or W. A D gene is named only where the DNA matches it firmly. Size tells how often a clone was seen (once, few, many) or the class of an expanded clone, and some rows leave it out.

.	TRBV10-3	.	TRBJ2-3	CAISALRDTQYF	TGTGCCATCAGTGCCCTACGGGATACGCAGTATTTT
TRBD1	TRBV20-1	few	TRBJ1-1	CSARRTGAYTEAFF	TGCAGTGCTAGACGGACAGGGGCCTACACTGAAGCTTTCTTT
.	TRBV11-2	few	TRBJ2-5	CASSQRTLGETQYF	TGTGCCAGCAGCCAGAGAACCCTCGGCGAGACCCAGTACTTC
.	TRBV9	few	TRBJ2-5	CASSVALGPGETQYF	TGTGCCAGCAGCGTAGCTCTGGGACCGGGGGAGACCCAGTACTTC
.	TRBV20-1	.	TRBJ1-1	CSAVNPLRSTDEAFF	TGCAGTGCTGTGAATCCCTTACGATCGACTGATGAAGCTTTCTTT
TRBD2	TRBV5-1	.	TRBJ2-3	CASSLLAGGTSEGTQYF	TGCGCCAGCAGCTTACTAGCGGGGGGGACGTCGGAAGGTACGCAGTATTTT
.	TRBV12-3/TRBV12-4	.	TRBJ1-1	CASSFRGLGGMNTEAFF	TGTGCCAGCAGTTTCCGGGGATTGGGGGGCATGAACACTGAAGCTTTCTTT
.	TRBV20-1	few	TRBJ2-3	CSARDPSLATQYF	TGCAGTGCTAGAGATCCGTCACTCGCTACGCAGTATTTT
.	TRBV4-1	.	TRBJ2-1	CASSQRYNEQFF	TGCGCCAGCAGCCAAAGATACAATGAGCAGTTCTTC
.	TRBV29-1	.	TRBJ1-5	CSVAAINQPQHF	TGCAGCGTTGCAGCCATTAATCAGCCCCAGCATTTT
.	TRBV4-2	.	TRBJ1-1	CASSQDRGRGGSEAFF	TGTGCCAGCAGCCAAGACCGGGGCAGGGGAGGGTCTGAAGCTTTCTTT
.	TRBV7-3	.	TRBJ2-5	CASSEGRGGAEETQYF	TGTGCCAGCAGCGAGGGAAGGGGGGGCGCGGAAGAGACCCAGTACTTC
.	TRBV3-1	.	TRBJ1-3	CASSPPGAPRNTIYF	TGTGCCAGCAGCCCCCCGGGGGCGCCCCGAAACACCATATATTTT
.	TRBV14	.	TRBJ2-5	CASSQVAGFRETQYF	TGTGCCAGCAGCCAAGTGGCAGGTTTTAGAGAGACCCAGTACTTC
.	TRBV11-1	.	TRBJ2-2	CASSARPNTGELFF	TGTGCCAGCAGCGCCAGGCCGAACACCGGGGAGCTGTTTTTT
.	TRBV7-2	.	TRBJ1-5	CASSLYKGFDQPQHF	TGTGCCAGCAGCTTATATAAAGGGTTTGATCAGCCCCAGCATTTT
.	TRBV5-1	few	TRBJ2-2	CASSGGGTANTGELFF	TGCGCCAGCAGCGGAGGAGGGACAGCGAACACCGGGGAGCTGTTTTTT
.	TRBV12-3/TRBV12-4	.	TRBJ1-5	CASRVGSHSNQPQHF	TGTGCCAGCAGGGTGGGGTCCCATAGCAATCAGCCCCAGCATTTT
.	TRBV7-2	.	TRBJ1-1	CASSLETGRTEAFF	TGTGCCAGCAGCTTAGAAACGGGACGCACTGAAGCTTTCTTT
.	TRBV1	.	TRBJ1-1	CTSSQQPGRIASGNTEAFF	TGCACCAGCAGCCAACAACCGGGACGCATTGCATCCGGGAACACTGAAGCTTTCTTT
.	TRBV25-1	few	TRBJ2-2	CASRRDQNTGELFF	TGTGCCAGCAGGAGGGACCAAAACACCGGGGAGCTGTTTTTT
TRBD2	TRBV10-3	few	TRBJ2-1	CAISFAFSGGGFGEQFF	TGTGCCATCAGTTTTGCCTTTAGCGGGGGGGGCTTTGGTGAGCAGTTCTTC
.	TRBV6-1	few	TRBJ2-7	CASSGTYEQYF	TGTGCCAGCAGTGGGACCTACGAGCAGTACTTC
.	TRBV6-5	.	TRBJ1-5	CASSYSSGGVVSNQPQHF	TGTGCCAGCAGTTACTCGAGCGGGGGGGTGGTAAGCAATCAGCCCCAGCATTTT
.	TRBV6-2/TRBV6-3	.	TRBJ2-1	CASSTPRGGSYNEQFF	TGTGCCAGCAGTACACCAAGGGGGGGATCCTACAATGAGCAGTTCTTC
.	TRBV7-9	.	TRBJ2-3	CASSLGQDARGPPCF	TGTGCCAGCAGCTTAGGACAGGATGCGCGGGGGCCGCCCTGTTTT
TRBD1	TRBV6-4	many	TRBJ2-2	CASSGTGTGELFF	TGTGCCAGCAGTGGGACAGGCACCGGGGAGCTGTTTTTT
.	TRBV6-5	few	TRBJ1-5	CASSYAGAGSNQPQHF	TGTGCCAGCAGTTACGCAGGGGCGGGAAGCAATCAGCCCCAGCATTTT
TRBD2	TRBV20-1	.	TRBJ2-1	CSARAGGRNAEQFF	TGCAGTGCTAGAGCGGGGGGGAGGAATGCTGAGCAGTTCTTC
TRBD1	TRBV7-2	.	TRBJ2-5	CASSSATGLETQYF	TGTGCCAGCAGCTCGGCGACAGGGTTGGAGACCCAGTACTTC
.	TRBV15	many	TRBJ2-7	CATSRDRRGHEQYF	TGTGCCACCAGCAGAGATCGGCGGGGACACGAGCAGTACTTC
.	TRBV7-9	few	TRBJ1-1	CASSLDTAEGAFF	TGTGCCAGCAGCTTGGATACAGCGGAGGGAGCTTTCTTT
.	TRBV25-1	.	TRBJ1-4	CASSETGAGKLFF	TGTGCCAGCAGTGAAACGGGGGCTGGAAAACTGTTTTTT
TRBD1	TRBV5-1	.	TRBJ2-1	CATRFRGGQGDNEQFF	TGCGCCACCAGATTCAGGGGAGGACAGGGGGACAATGAGCAGTTCTTC
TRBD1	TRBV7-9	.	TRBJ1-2	CASSGDRSEANYGYTF	TGTGCCAGCAGCGGGGACAGGTCGGAGGCTAACTATGGCTACACCTTC
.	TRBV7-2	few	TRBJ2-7	CASSFDRSYEQYF	TGTGCCAGCAGCTTCGACCGGAGCTACGAGCAGTACTTC
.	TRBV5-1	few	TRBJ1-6	CASRTLQGHSPLHF	TGCGCCAGCAGAACACTCCAGGGGCATTCACCCCTCCACTTT
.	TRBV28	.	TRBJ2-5	CASRPGGARGETQYF	TGTGCCAGCAGGCCCGGCGGGGCTCGAGGGGAGACCCAGTACTTC
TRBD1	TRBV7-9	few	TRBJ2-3	CASSFVPGQGVTDTQYF	TGTGCCAGCAGCTTCGTCCCGGGACAGGGGGTCACAGATACGCAGTATTTT
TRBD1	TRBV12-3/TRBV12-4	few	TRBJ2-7	CASSPSRTGDEQYF	TGTGCCAGCAGTCCCTCCAGGACAGGGGACGAGCAGTACTTC
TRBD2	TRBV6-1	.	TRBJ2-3	CASSEVGGITDTQYF	TGTGCCAGCAGTGAAGTCGGGGGGATCACAGATACGCAGTATTTT
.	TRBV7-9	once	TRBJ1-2	CASSPTQGPGYTF	TGTGCCAGCAGCCCTACTCAGGGGCCTGGCTACACCTTC
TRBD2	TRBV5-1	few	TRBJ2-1	CASSWAGDATNEQFF	TGCGCCAGCAGCTGGGCGGGGGACGCCACGAATGAGCAGTTCTTC